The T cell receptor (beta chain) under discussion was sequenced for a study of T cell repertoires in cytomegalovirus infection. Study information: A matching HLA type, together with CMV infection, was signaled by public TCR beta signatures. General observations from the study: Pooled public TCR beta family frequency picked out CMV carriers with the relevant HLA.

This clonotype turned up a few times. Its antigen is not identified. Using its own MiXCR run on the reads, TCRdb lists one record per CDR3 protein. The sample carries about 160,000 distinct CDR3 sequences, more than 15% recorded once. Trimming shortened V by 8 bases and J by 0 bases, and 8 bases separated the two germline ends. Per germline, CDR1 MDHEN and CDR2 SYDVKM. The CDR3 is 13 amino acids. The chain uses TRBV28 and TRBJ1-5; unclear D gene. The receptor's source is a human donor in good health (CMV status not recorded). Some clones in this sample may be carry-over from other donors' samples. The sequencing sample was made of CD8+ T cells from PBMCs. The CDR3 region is CASVSYSNQPQHF. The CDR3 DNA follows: TGTGCCAGCGTCAGCTATAGCAATCAGCCCCAGCATTTT.